The source of this T cell receptor beta chain is a study of cytomegalovirus exposure and HLA in healthy donors. Study context: Early released data had tens of millions of unique TCRs, all coming from HLA-typed donors.

PCR involved 60 Vbeta and 13 Jbeta primers. Measured with immunoSEQ multiplex PCR; TCRdb has only the in-frame clones, and not every one. Among approximately 60,000 clones listed, just under 85% were seen once. Points from the study as a whole: On later analysis, the bulk of CMV-associated TCR beta chains appeared to be HLA-restricted. Relative to equally common others, HLA-associated TCR beta chains showed greater clonal expansion in a later analysis. Donors belonging to an Asian-associated ancestry cluster reportedly showed fewer N-insertions in productive TCRs than the roughly 670-donor mean, according to what a later analysis found.

As concerns this clone: Its target is not known.

CDR3 size: 15 residues. Trimming removed 2 bases at V and 5 bases at J, with 16 bases between. Germline V gene data show CDR1 as SGDLS and CDR2 as YYNGEE. This TCR derives from a middle-aged man in good health and CMV-seronegative. What was sequenced was PBMCs. The rearrangement uses TRBV9 and TRBJ1-1, with a weak D call TRBD1 (6 bases). CDR3 DNA sequence: TGTGCCAGCAGCGTGCGGACAGAGGGGTATACTGAAGCTTTCTTT. Its protein product is CASSVRTEGYTEAFF.